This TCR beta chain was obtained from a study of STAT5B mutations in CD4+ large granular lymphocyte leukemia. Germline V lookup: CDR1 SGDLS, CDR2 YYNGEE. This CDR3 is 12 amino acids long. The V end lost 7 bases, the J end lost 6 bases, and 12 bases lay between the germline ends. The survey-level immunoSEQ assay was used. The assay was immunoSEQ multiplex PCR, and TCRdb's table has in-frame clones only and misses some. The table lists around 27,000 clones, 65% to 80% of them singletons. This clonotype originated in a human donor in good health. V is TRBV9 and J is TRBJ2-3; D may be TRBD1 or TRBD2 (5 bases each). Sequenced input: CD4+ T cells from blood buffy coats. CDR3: CASGGGADTQYF. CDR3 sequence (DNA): TGTGCCAGCGGAGGTGGGGCGGATACGCAGTATTTT.